The 22 T cell receptor beta chains reported below all come from one sample, sequenced in a study of spatial heterogeneity in lung cancer. Regarding the study as a whole: The study found that expanded intratumoral alpha and beta TCR counts tracked tumor mutation counts.

Time point specified: sample taken at primary tumor resection. The antigens of these receptors remain unknown. TCRdb reprocessed the 5' RACE reads via MiXCR and lists one record per CDR3 protein. The sample contains 9,500 to 12,000 distinct CDR3 sequences, about 8.4% of which appear only once. Material: lung tumor tissue, obtained at surgery. These receptors were obtained from a female donor with early-stage non-small cell lung cancer.

In this sample, this clonotype turned up many times. This beta chain came through as a stray read in a library set up for alpha chains, and its size says little. The chain couples TRBV27 to TRBJ2-3, with D perhaps matching TRBD2 (6 bases). V lost 0 bases, J lost 1 base, and 8 bases lay in between. CDR1 MNHEY and CDR2 SMNVEV come from the germline V gene (reference sequence). The CDR3 has 15 residues. The CDR3 nucleotides read TGTGCCAGCAGTTTATCGCGGGGCGGCACAGATACGCAGTATTTT. Translation gives CASSLSRGGTDTQYF.

By frequency in the sample, this clonotype is medium-sized. This beta chain turned up in a library designed for alpha chains; as an off-target read, its abundance says little. The chain combines TRBV7-2 with TRBJ2-5; D ambiguous. Deletions cut 2 bases from V and 0 bases from J, with 10 bases between. The germline V gene has CDR1 SGHTA and CDR2 FQGNSA. This CDR3 is built from 15 residues. CDR3 region: CASSLQKDHQETQYF. CDR3 in DNA: TGTGCCAGCAGCTTACAGAAGGACCACCAAGAGACCCAGTACTTC.

As regards this clonotype: This beta chain was picked up by a library intended for alpha chains and is off target, so its count carries little meaning. The chain couples TRBV20-1 to TRBJ2-5; D is undetermined. Trimming took 6 bases from V and 0 from J, leaving 8 bases between them. The germline CDR1 and CDR2 sequences are DFQATT and SNEGSKA (reference sequence). CDR3 length: 12 residues. The CDR3 sequence is CSALLHQETQYF. DNA for the CDR3: TGCAGTGCCTTACTTCACCAAGAGACCCAGTACTTC.

Concerning this clonotype itself: A library made for alpha chains picked up this beta chain off target, so its size means little. The V gene is TRBV19, the J gene TRBJ2-6; tentatively, D is TRBD2 (6 bases). This CDR3 is 16 amino acids long. Trimming cost V 4 bases and J 8 bases, with 18 bases left between them. CDR1 and CDR2 from the germline V gene are LNHDA and SQIVND (reference sequence). CDR3 in amino acids: CASSTAYPSDTNVLTF. CDR3 coding DNA: TGTGCCAGTAGTACCGCCTACCCTAGCGACACCAACGTCCTGACTTTC.

In the case of this clonotype: This beta chain is an off-target read within a library intended for alpha chains, so its frequency means little. V usage is TRBV20-1 and J usage is TRBJ2-5, with 7 bases that match TRBD1. CDR3 size: 13 residues. V trimming: 5 bases; J trimming: 7 bases; junction bases outside the gene matches: 10. Germline CDR1 reads DFQATT; CDR2 reads SNEGSKA (reference sequence). The CDR3 DNA reads TGCAGTGCTTTCCGTCCGGGACAGCTGACCCAGTACTTC. Encoded protein: CSAFRPGQLTQYF.

This clonotype was detected ten times or more. This beta chain is an off-target read within a library intended for alpha chains, so its frequency means little. In nucleotides, the CDR3 is TGTGCCAGCAGTTACCCCGGACAGGGCCTCACTGAAGCTTTCTTT. It translates to CASSYPGQGLTEAFF. The V call is TRBV6-6, the J call TRBJ1-1; the match to TRBD1 covers 8 bases. Germline values: CDR1 MNHNY, CDR2 SVGAGI (reference sequence). Trimming at V came to 2 bases and at J to 4 bases, leaving 6 bases not matched to a gene. CDR3 length: 15 residues.

This clonotype was seen at least ten times. This beta chain is a stray sequence in a library constructed for alpha chains; its clone size is not meaningful. The V gene is TRBV12-3 or TRBV12-4, the J gene TRBJ1-6; 7 positions match TRBD1. After removal of 5 bases from V and 7 bases from J, the junction contained 8 bases not matched to a gene. The CDR3 has 15 residues. The CDR3 loop reads CASSPTSGGNSPLHF. In DNA form, the CDR3 reads TGTGCCAGCAGTCCGACCTCAGGGGGAAATTCACCCCTCCACTTT.

This clonotype was detected many times. This beta chain slipped into a library made for alpha chains as a stray read, so its size is not meaningful. V usage is TRBV20-1 and J usage is TRBJ2-3; TRBD2 aligns across 16 bases. V shed 6 bases and J 2 bases; nucleotides not matched to a gene: 11. CDR1 is DFQATT and CDR2 is SNEGSKA in the germline V gene (reference sequence). The CDR3 spans 18 residues. DNA for the CDR3: TGCAGTGCCCCCGGGACTAGCGGGGGGGACGACTTCACAGATACGCAGTATTTT. This gives the protein CSAPGTSGGDDFTDTQYF.

This clonotype was counted many times. Being off target in a library aimed at alpha chains, this beta chain has a size of little meaning. In DNA form, the CDR3 reads TGTGCCTGTCGTCGACAGAGCTCCTACAATGAGCAGTTCTTC. Translation: CACRRQSSYNEQFF. The chain links TRBV30 to TRBJ2-1; tentatively, D is TRBD1 (5 bases). Germline V gene data show CDR1 as GTSNPN and CDR2 as SVGIG (reference sequence). Trimming shortened V by 6 bases and J by 0 bases, and 12 bases separated the two germline ends. The CDR3 has 14 amino acids.

This clonotype was seen repeatedly, ten times or more. A library prepared for alpha chains yielded this beta chain as an off-target read; its size is of little meaning. CDR3: CASSLFAGYEQYF. The CDR3 DNA follows: TGTGCCAGCAGCTTATTCGCAGGTTACGAGCAGTACTTC. This sequence joins TRBV11-2 and TRBJ2-7; no reliable D call. Germline CDR1 SGHAT, CDR2 FQNNGV. The V gene lost 2 bases and the J gene lost 4 bases, with 9 bases spanning the gap. This CDR3 has 13 amino acids.

This clonotype has ten or more counts. This beta chain is a stray read from a library made for alpha chains; its abundance is not meaningful. This chain links TRBV20-1 with TRBJ2-7, with D maybe TRBD2 (6 bases). V gave up 3 bases and J gave up 0 bases, with 12 bases separating them. Germline V gene sequence: CDR1 DFQATT, CDR2 SNEGSKA (reference sequence). The CDR3 extends over 14 amino acids. CDR3 region: CSASEGGASYEQYF. The DNA for the CDR3 is TGCAGTGCTAGTGAGGGCGGGGCCTCCTACGAGCAGTACTTC.

This clonotype was seen many times. Found in a library prepared for alpha chains, this beta chain is an off-target read, and its abundance has little meaning. The chain links TRBV12-3 or TRBV12-4 to TRBJ1-1; 7 positions match TRBD1. Trimming at V came to 6 bases and at J to 0 bases, leaving 16 bases not matched to a gene. There are 18 residues in the CDR3. In DNA form, the CDR3 reads TGTGCCAGCAGCTCCATACGCCGGGACAGCCCCTTGAACACTGAAGCTTTCTTT. Translated: CASSSIRRDSPLNTEAFF.

This clonotype was observed many times. Little can be read into the size of this beta chain, an off-target read in a library designed for alpha chains. The chain couples TRBV15 to TRBJ2-3; 7 bases are a match to TRBD1. Per germline, CDR1 LNHNV and CDR2 YYDKDF (reference sequence). Germline trimming cut 0 bases from V and 2 bases from J; bases unmatched to any gene: 5. This CDR3 has 16 residues. The CDR3 reads CATSRELGTVTDTQYF. CDR3 in DNA: TGTGCCACCAGCAGAGAATTAGGGACAGTCACAGATACGCAGTATTTT.

This clonotype was seen at least ten times. Since the library was made to target alpha chains, this beta chain is a stray read and its abundance is not meaningful. The rearrangement links TRBV6-5 to TRBJ2-1; D possibly corresponds to TRBD1 (5 bases). The germline V gene has CDR1 MNHEY and CDR2 SVGAGI. The CDR3 has 12 amino acids. Deletions cut 7 bases from V and 5 bases from J, with 9 bases between. The CDR3 region has the DNA TGTGCCAGCACCCCAGGGAACAATGAGCAGTTCTTC. This sequence encodes CASTPGNNEQFF.

This clonotype came up a few times. The size of this beta chain means little, since it is a stray read in a library made for alpha chains. The chain links TRBV5-5 to TRBJ2-5; 9 bases are a match to TRBD1. From germline, CDR1 is SGHKS and CDR2 YYEKEE (reference sequence). V shed 0 bases and J 7 bases; nucleotides not matched to a gene: 4. The CDR3 loop spans 14 amino acids. CDR3 protein: CASSLGGQGMTQYF. The DNA of the CDR3 is TGTGCCAGCAGCTTGGGCGGACAGGGGATGACCCAGTACTTC.

By share of the sample, this clonotype is large. This beta chain is an off-target read within a library intended for alpha chains, so its frequency means little. The chain links TRBV11-2 to TRBJ1-1, with 7 bases lining up with TRBD1. Germline CDR1 SGHAT, CDR2 FQNNGV. This CDR3 comprises 15 residues. V shed 4 bases and J 4 bases; nucleotides not matched to a gene: 9. The CDR3 DNA reads TGTGCCAGCAGCTCCCCGACAGGGTACGCCACTGAAGCTTTCTTT. The encoded protein is CASSSPTGYATEAFF.

This clonotype was detected ten times or more. Found in a library prepared for alpha chains, this beta chain is an off-target read, and its abundance has little meaning. The chain is built from TRBV20-1 and TRBJ1-3; a weak D match, TRBD1 (5 bases). Germline-derived CDR1 and CDR2 are DFQATT and SNEGSKA (reference sequence). The CDR3 is 15 amino acids. With 0 bases removed from V and 4 bases from J, the gap between germline ends came to 13 bases. CDR3 DNA sequence: TGCAGTGCTAGAGATGGGGCCCTCTACGGAAACACCATATATTTT. This sequence encodes CSARDGALYGNTIYF.

This clonotype was counted ten times or more. Found in a library prepared for alpha chains, this beta chain is an off-target read, and its abundance has little meaning. V usage is TRBV7-2 and J usage is TRBJ1-6; 10 bases fit TRBD1. This CDR3 comprises 14 residues. J was trimmed by 16 bases and V by 4 bases; bases with no gene match: 10. Germline V CDR1 and CDR2: SGHTA, FQGNSA. The CDR3 sequence: CASSSRDRGLALHF. CDR3 in DNA: TGTGCCAGCAGCTCCCGGGACAGGGGCTTGGCGCTCCACTTT.

There are many counts of this clonotype. This beta chain came through as a stray read in a library set up for alpha chains, and its size says little. DNA for the CDR3: TGTGCCAGCAGCCCGACCCAGGTTAGGACTGCTGAAGCTTTCTTT. It encodes CASSPTQVRTAEAFF. V gene TRBV7-2 combines with J gene TRBJ1-1; D gene unclear. Germline values: CDR1 SGHTA, CDR2 FQGNSA. Trimming pared 5 bases from V and 6 bases from J, leaving 19 bases between. This CDR3 has 15 residues.

This clonotype was seen a few times. Within a library made for alpha chains, this beta chain is off target, and its count is uninformative. V gene TRBV5-3 combines with J gene TRBJ1-2; D gene uncertain. TRBV5-3 is treated as an ORF (open reading frame) with a function not yet certain. V dropped 4 bases and J dropped 3 bases, with 22 bases sitting between them. This CDR3 is 17 amino acids long. The CDR3 sequence: CARSLPPIGGKHYGYTF. CDR3 DNA: TGTGCCAGAAGCCTGCCCCCGATAGGCGGGAAGCACTATGGCTACACCTTC.

In its sample, this clonotype is medium-sized. This beta chain was picked up by a library intended for alpha chains and is off target, so its count carries little meaning. This chain joins TRBV5-1 and TRBJ2-2; 13 bases map to TRBD2. Germline trimming cut 2 bases from V and 5 bases from J; bases unmatched to any gene: 12. The CDR3 is 19 amino acids. Looked up from germline, CDR1 is SGHRS and CDR2 is YFSETQ. The chain's CDR3 is CASSFSTSGGSWLTGELFF. The CDR3 DNA is TGCGCCAGCAGCTTCTCGACTAGCGGGGGGTCCTGGTTGACCGGGGAGCTGTTTTTT.

This clonotype has at least ten counts. This beta chain lies outside the target of a library built for alpha chains; its clone size means little. J is TRBJ2-7 and V is TRBV20-1; D is possibly TRBD1 (7 bases). Germline V gene data show CDR1 as DFQATT and CDR2 as SNEGSKA (reference sequence). The CDR3 has 15 residues. The V end lost 4 bases, the J end lost 2 bases, and 18 bases lay between the germline ends. CDR3 sequence reads: CSAIRQGGFPYEQYF. CDR3 nucleotide sequence: TGCAGTGCTATACGACAGGGAGGTTTTCCCTACGAGCAGTACTTC.